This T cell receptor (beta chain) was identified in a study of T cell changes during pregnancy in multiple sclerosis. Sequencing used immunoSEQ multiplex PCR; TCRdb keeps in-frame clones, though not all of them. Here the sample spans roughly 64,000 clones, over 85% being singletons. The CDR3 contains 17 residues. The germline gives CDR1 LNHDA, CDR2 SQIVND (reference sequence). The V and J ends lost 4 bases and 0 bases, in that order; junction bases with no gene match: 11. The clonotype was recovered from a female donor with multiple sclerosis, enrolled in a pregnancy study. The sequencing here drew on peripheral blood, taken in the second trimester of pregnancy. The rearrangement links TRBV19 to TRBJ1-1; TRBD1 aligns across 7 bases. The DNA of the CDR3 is TGTGCCAGTAGTACCGAAGACAGGGTCCGGTTGAACACTGAAGCTTTCTTT. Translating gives CASSTEDRVRLNTEAFF.